This TCR beta chain was obtained from a study of CD8 T cells in ankylosing spondylitis. Overall study results and limits: Disease-linked clones reportedly concentrated significantly in matched ankylosing spondylitis synovial fluid. Ankylosing spondylitis blood appeared to carry a characteristic TCR beta motif of roughly eight highly homologous variants. Disease-linked clones displayed a CD8+ phenotype and appeared relatively rarely in peripheral blood.

5'-RACE, quantitative and with molecular barcodes, yielded the TCR beta libraries. TCRdb fed the 5' RACE reads into MiXCR, producing one record per CDR3 protein. Found here are 340,000 or so distinct CDR3 sequences, around 15% of them singletons; the top ten hold 0.9% to 1.2%. This clonotype appeared a few times. Its antigen remains unknown. The CDR3 is 13 residues long. Germline V gene lookup returns CDR1 SGDLS and CDR2 YYNGEE. V lost 3 bases and J lost 4; bases outside the gene matches: 3. The receptor comes from a male donor with ankylosing spondylitis or in good health (not recorded which). V and J are TRBV9 and TRBJ1-2; 7 positions match TRBD1. The sample taken for sequencing was blood, either unsorted or a sorted T cell fraction (not recorded which). This CDR3 is CASSADRVYGYTF. For the CDR3, the DNA is TGTGCCAGCAGCGCCGACAGGGTCTATGGCTACACCTTC.